The 5 T cell receptor beta chains given below trace back to one sample, sequenced in a study of cytomegalovirus exposure and HLA in healthy donors. Researchers ran the PCR with 60 Vbeta and 13 Jbeta primers. TCRdb keeps only in-frame clones here, not all; method: immunoSEQ multiplex PCR. This sample carries about 190,000 clones, about 88% of them seen once, and the ten largest clones take roughly 1.9%. The sequencing sample was made of PBMCs. These receptors all come from a woman between 18 and 29 years old in good health and CMV-seronegative.

V is TRBV4-2 and J is TRBJ2-3; 12 bases map to TRBD2. J gave up 6 bases and V 1 base, and 8 bases lay outside the gene matches. The CDR3 extends over 17 amino acids. Per the germline V gene, CDR1 is LGHNA and CDR2 is YNFKEQ. The CDR3 DNA is TGTGCCAGCAGCCAAGTCCTAGCGGGAGGGCCAGGGGATACGCAGTATTTT. Translation: CASSQVLAGGPGDTQYF.

The V and J genes are TRBV18 and TRBJ2-6; D not certain. Germline V gene lookup returns CDR1 KGHSH and CDR2 LQKENI. V dropped 4 bases and J dropped 0 bases, with 16 bases sitting between them. This CDR3 region has 18 residues. CDR3 in amino acids: CASSRTQTRSSGANVLTF. As DNA, the CDR3 is TGTGCCAGCTCACGAACTCAAACCCGGAGCTCTGGGGCCAACGTCCTGACTTTC.

This clone was recorded a few times. The rearrangement links TRBV6-6 to TRBJ1-3, with D tentatively TRBD1 (5 bases). This CDR3 has 15 residues. V lost 5 bases and J lost 2, with 13 bases in between. The V gene's germline CDR1 is MNHNY and CDR2 SVGAGI (reference sequence). CDR3 in amino acids: CASSPPRVPGNTIYF. In DNA, the CDR3 is TGTGCCAGCAGTCCCCCCAGGGTCCCTGGAAACACCATATATTTT.

The V call is TRBV5-1, the J call TRBJ2-3; TRBD1 matches at 9 bases. The CDR3 consists of 16 residues. Trimming cost V 0 bases and J 2 bases; bases outside gene matches: 4. In germline, CDR1 is SGHRS, CDR2 YFSETQ. Here the CDR3 reads CASSLAGTGYTDTQYF. The DNA of the CDR3 is TGCGCCAGCAGCTTGGCCGGGACAGGGTACACAGATACGCAGTATTTT.

The chain uses TRBV11-3 and TRBJ2-7, with TRBD2 identical over 7 bases. The germline V gene encodes CDR1 SGHNT and CDR2 YENEEA. This CDR3 contains 14 residues. The ends lost 5 bases at V and 1 base at J; junction bases unmatched: 5. CDR3 residues: CASSPREGSYEQYF. CDR3 nucleotides: TGTGCCAGCAGCCCAAGGGAGGGATCCTACGAGCAGTACTTC.